Listed below are T cell receptor beta chains from one sample, sequenced in a study of shared clonotypes between healthy human individuals. Assay used: immunoSEQ multiplex PCR; TCRdb lists only in-frame clones, some missing. This table has approximately 1,500,000 clones, 95% to 97% appearing once. Input material: naive CD4+ T cells sorted from blood. These receptors were collected from a man aged 25-40 years in good health. CDR3s leave out the opening cysteine and the closing phenylalanine or tryptophan. The D gene is left open where the match is weak.

v_gene: TRBV10-2; d_gene: TRBD1; len: 13; j_gene: TRBJ2-3; CDR3aa: ASIEQSRGPDTQY
v_gene: TRBV19; d_gene: .; len: 14; j_gene: TRBJ2-6; CDR3aa: ASSRGKGSGANVLT
v_gene: TRBV5-4; d_gene: TRBD1; len: 15; j_gene: TRBJ2-7; CDR3aa: ASSHGTGSNLYHEQY
v_gene: TRBV6-1; d_gene: TRBD2; len: 12; j_gene: TRBJ2-7; CDR3aa: ASSEVGRLGEQY
v_gene: TRBV19; d_gene: .; len: 14; j_gene: TRBJ2-7; CDR3aa: ASSRGRRGPRYEQY
v_gene: TRBV5-6; d_gene: .; len: 15; j_gene: TRBJ1-4; CDR3aa: ASSVNGLSGMGEKLF
v_gene: TRBV18; d_gene: .; len: 13; j_gene: TRBJ2-5; CDR3aa: ASSKGLGYQETQY
v_gene: TRBV6-1; d_gene: TRBD1; len: 14; j_gene: TRBJ2-7; CDR3aa: ASSEKQDRASYEQY
v_gene: TRBV5-5; d_gene: .; len: 11; j_gene: TRBJ1-5; CDR3aa: ASSSGPGQPQH
v_gene: TRBV4-3; d_gene: .; len: 14; j_gene: TRBJ1-2; CDR3aa: ASSLRIVPDLYGYT
v_gene: TRBV6-5; d_gene: .; len: 14; j_gene: TRBJ2-3; CDR3aa: ASSFSLSGSADTQY
v_gene: TRBV7-2; d_gene: .; len: 14; j_gene: TRBJ2-1; CDR3aa: ASSSSGSVSYNEQF
v_gene: TRBV10-1; d_gene: TRBD1; len: 13; j_gene: TRBJ1-1; CDR3aa: ASSEGGQGATEAF
v_gene: TRBV18; d_gene: .; len: 13; j_gene: TRBJ2-3; CDR3aa: ASSLGPPGTDTQY
v_gene: TRBV6-5; d_gene: TRBD1; len: 11; j_gene: TRBJ2-7; CDR3aa: ASSYTGEREQY
v_gene: TRBV28; d_gene: TRBD2; len: 15; j_gene: TRBJ2-7; CDR3aa: ASSFPAPSGRTYEQY
v_gene: TRBV7-9; d_gene: .; len: 11; j_gene: TRBJ2-5; CDR3aa: ASSSLPAETQY
v_gene: TRBV29-1; d_gene: TRBD2; len: 14; j_gene: TRBJ2-5; CDR3aa: SVQGVQREGQETQY
v_gene: TRBV29-1; d_gene: .; len: 10; j_gene: TRBJ2-5; CDR3aa: SVQLGPETQY
v_gene: TRBV12-5; d_gene: TRBD2; len: 16; j_gene: TRBJ2-1; CDR3aa: ASGLVMISGRAGNEQF
v_gene: TRBV6-5; d_gene: .; len: 12; j_gene: TRBJ1-5; CDR3aa: ASRKENRNQPQH
v_gene: TRBV14; d_gene: .; len: 16; j_gene: TRBJ2-2; CDR3aa: ASSQDGRGRRLSGELF
v_gene: TRBV30; d_gene: .; len: 9; j_gene: TRBJ1-1; CDR3aa: AWSWDTEAF
v_gene: TRBV28; d_gene: TRBD1; len: 14; j_gene: TRBJ1-2; CDR3aa: ASSLWAGGGNYGYT
v_gene: TRBV6-1; d_gene: .; len: 10; j_gene: TRBJ2-1; CDR3aa: ASSVNYNEQF
v_gene: TRBV2; d_gene: TRBD2; len: 15; j_gene: TRBJ2-2; CDR3aa: ASSESDRGRVTGELF
v_gene: TRBV18; d_gene: TRBD2; len: 13; j_gene: TRBJ2-1; CDR3aa: ASSLGGSSYNEQF
v_gene: TRBV5-6; d_gene: TRBD1; len: 14; j_gene: TRBJ2-5; CDR3aa: ASSLVGWGTEETQY
v_gene: TRBV27; d_gene: .; len: 12; j_gene: TRBJ1-2; CDR3aa: ATTPGVGSYGYT
v_gene: TRBV18; d_gene: .; len: 9; j_gene: TRBJ2-5; CDR3aa: ASSPSETQY
v_gene: TRBV2; d_gene: .; len: 14; j_gene: TRBJ2-3; CDR3aa: ASKIVPSPSTDTQY
v_gene: TRBV18; d_gene: .; len: 11; j_gene: TRBJ2-5; CDR3aa: ASSPPGWETQY
v_gene: TRBV7-2; d_gene: TRBD2; len: 14; j_gene: TRBJ2-1; CDR3aa: ASSSLTSGRINEQF
v_gene: TRBV5-5; d_gene: .; len: 11; j_gene: TRBJ2-1; CDR3aa: ASSSPGSNEQF
v_gene: TRBV28; d_gene: .; len: 14; j_gene: TRBJ1-2; CDR3aa: ASSLPDRYRNYGYT
v_gene: TRBV28; d_gene: .; len: 12; j_gene: TRBJ2-1; CDR3aa: ASSFLSSYNEQF
v_gene: TRBV7-2; d_gene: TRBD1; len: 13; j_gene: TRBJ2-1; CDR3aa: ASSPDRGSYNEQF
v_gene: TRBV5-1; d_gene: .; len: 13; j_gene: TRBJ2-5; CDR3aa: ASSLAGVYQETQY
v_gene: TRBV7-7; d_gene: .; len: 12; j_gene: TRBJ2-1; CDR3aa: ASSLRDGLNEQF
v_gene: TRBV6-4; d_gene: TRBD2; len: 13; j_gene: TRBJ2-1; CDR3aa: ASSPGLAAYNEQF